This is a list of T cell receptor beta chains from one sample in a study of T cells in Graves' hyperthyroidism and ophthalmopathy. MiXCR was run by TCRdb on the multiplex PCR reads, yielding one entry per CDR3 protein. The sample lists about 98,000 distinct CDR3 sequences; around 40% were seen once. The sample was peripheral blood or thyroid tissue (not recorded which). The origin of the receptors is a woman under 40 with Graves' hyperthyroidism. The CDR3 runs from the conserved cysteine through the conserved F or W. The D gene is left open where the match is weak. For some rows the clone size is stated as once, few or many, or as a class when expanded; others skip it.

CDR3: CATSGGSSYERYF
DNA: TGTGCCACCAGCGGCGGGAGCTCCTACGAGCGGTACTTC
V: TRBV15
size: once
J: TRBJ2-7
D: TRBD2

CDR3: CASSFDGGNSPLHF
DNA: TGCGCCAGCAGCTTTGACGGTGGCAATTCACCCCTCCACTTT
V: TRBV7-3
size: .
J: TRBJ1-6
D: .

CDR3: CASSQGRVTYGYTF
DNA: TGTGCCAGCAGCCAGGGCCGGGTCACCTATGGCTACACCTTC
V: TRBV28
size: few
J: TRBJ1-2
D: .

CDR3: CASSLAWTEAFF
DNA: TGTGCCAGCAGCTTAGCGTGGACTGAAGCTTTCTTT
V: TRBV7-2
size: .
J: TRBJ1-1
D: .

CDR3: CSARGLAETQYF
DNA: TGCAGTGCTAGGGGGCTAGCAGAGACCCAGTACTTC
V: TRBV20-1
size: .
J: TRBJ2-5
D: .

CDR3: CASSTLGRGNSGNTIYF
DNA: TGTGCCAGCAGTACCCTGGGCAGGGGAAACTCTGGAAACACCATATATTTT
V: TRBV6-6
size: many
J: TRBJ1-3
D: .

CDR3: CATSSPAGGYEQYF
DNA: TGTGCCACCAGCAGCCCAGCGGGGGGGTACGAGCAGTACTTC
V: TRBV15
size: once
J: TRBJ2-7
D: TRBD2

CDR3: CASSPEGLAGVSEQYF
DNA: TGTGCCAGCAGCCCAGAGGGACTAGCGGGAGTGAGTGAGCAGTACTTC
V: TRBV13
size: many
J: TRBJ2-7
D: TRBD2

CDR3: CASSMGPGAGELFF
DNA: TGTGCCAGCAGCATGGGACCCGGAGCCGGGGAGCTGTTTTTT
V: TRBV7-9
size: many
J: TRBJ2-2
D: .

CDR3: CASSPGGTTAGCTF
DNA: TGTGCCAGCAGCCCAGGAGGGACAACCGCTGGCTGCACCTTC
V: TRBV5-4
size: .
J: TRBJ1-2
D: .

CDR3: CSAQRQVLETQYF
DNA: TGCAGTGCCCAGAGGCAGGTCCTAGAGACCCAGTACTTC
V: TRBV20-1
size: medium-sized
J: TRBJ2-5
D: .

CDR3: CASSFGQEVEDEKLFF
DNA: TGCGCCAGCAGCTTCGGGCAGGAGGTAGAGGATGAAAAACTGTTTTTT
V: TRBV5-1
size: .
J: TRBJ1-4
D: .

CDR3: CASSLDRGGGNTIYF
DNA: TGTGCCAGCAGTCTGGACCGAGGCGGTGGAAACACCATATATTTT
V: TRBV6-5
size: many
J: TRBJ1-3
D: .

CDR3: CASRPTGRGQPQHF
DNA: TGTGCCAGTAGACCAACAGGGCGAGGGCAGCCCCAGCATTTT
V: TRBV19
size: many
J: TRBJ1-5
D: .

CDR3: CAGEWPSNTGELFF
DNA: TGTGCCGGGGAGTGGCCCTCGAACACCGGGGAGCTGTTTTTT
V: TRBV7-9
size: many
J: TRBJ2-2
D: .

CDR3: CASSLGLFGLLQETQYF
DNA: TGCGCCAGCAGCTTGGGGTTATTCGGGCTGCTCCAAGAGACCCAGTACTTC
V: TRBV5-1
size: many
J: TRBJ2-5
D: .

CDR3: CATSARSGGGEQYF
DNA: TGTGCCACCAGCGCCCGGTCGGGGGGGGGCGAGCAGTACTTC
V: TRBV15
size: .
J: TRBJ2-7
D: TRBD2

CDR3: CASGGMRSYTF
DNA: TGTGCCAGTGGGGGGATGCGGAGCTACACCTTC
V: TRBV28
size: .
J: TRBJ1-2
D: .

CDR3: CAGRVKGAFAEKLFF
DNA: TGTGCCGGCAGAGTCAAGGGGGCGTTCGCGGAAAAACTGTTTTTT
V: TRBV2
size: .
J: TRBJ1-4
D: TRBD1

CDR3: CSASLTENTEAFF
DNA: TGCAGTGCTAGCTTGACAGAGAACACTGAAGCTTTCTTT
V: TRBV20-1
size: many
J: TRBJ1-1
D: .

CDR3: CSAEFLTGGRETQYF
DNA: TGCAGTGCTGAATTCTTGACAGGGGGCCGGGAGACCCAGTACTTC
V: TRBV20-1
size: many
J: TRBJ2-5
D: TRBD1

CDR3: CASSFPGEGHTEAFF
DNA: TGCGCCAGCAGCTTTCCGGGAGAAGGACACACTGAAGCTTTCTTT
V: TRBV5-1
size: many
J: TRBJ1-1
D: .

CDR3: CASSRTSGDTGELFF
DNA: TGTGCCAGCAGCAGGACTAGCGGGGACACCGGGGAGCTGTTTTTT
V: TRBV7-9
size: .
J: TRBJ2-2
D: TRBD2

CDR3: CAVTRADYEQYF
DNA: TGCGCCGTCACACGGGCCGACTACGAGCAGTACTTC
V: TRBV10-3
size: .
J: TRBJ2-7
D: .

CDR3: CASKSGEAQYF
DNA: TGCGCCAGTAAGAGCGGGGAGGCCCAGTACTTC
V: TRBV10-2
size: many
J: TRBJ2-5
D: TRBD2

CDR3: CASSRREWEQYF
DNA: TGCGCCAGCAGCCGGCGGGAATGGGAGCAGTACTTC
V: TRBV4-1
size: few
J: TRBJ2-7
D: .

CDR3: CASSLGTGGTVTQYF
DNA: TGTGCCAGCAGCTTAGGGACAGGGGGAACGGTGACCCAGTACTTC
V: TRBV7-2
size: .
J: TRBJ2-5
D: TRBD1

CDR3: CASSVMGQGFNGYTF
DNA: TGTGCCAGCAGCGTAATGGGACAGGGCTTCAATGGCTACACCTTC
V: TRBV9
size: few
J: TRBJ1-2
D: TRBD1

CDR3: CAIGQGPLGNYGYTF
DNA: TGTGCCATCGGACAGGGTCCCCTAGGGAACTATGGCTACACCTTC
V: TRBV10-3
size: few
J: TRBJ1-2
D: TRBD1

CDR3: CASSQEVGTGGYTF
DNA: TGTGCCAGCAGCCAAGAGGTGGGGACGGGAGGCTACACCTTC
V: TRBV4-2
size: many
J: TRBJ1-2
D: .

CDR3: CATSELWGRNEKLFF
DNA: TGTGCCACCAGTGAGTTATGGGGCAGGAATGAAAAGCTGTTTTTT
V: TRBV10-3
size: .
J: TRBJ1-4
D: .

CDR3: CASSLQPGLAGGVDTQYF
DNA: TGTGCCAGCAGCCTTCAACCGGGACTAGCGGGAGGTGTAGATACGCAGTATTTT
V: TRBV7-9
size: .
J: TRBJ2-3
D: TRBD2

CDR3: CASTSGQGYEQYF
DNA: TGCGCCAGCACCTCAGGACAGGGGTACGAGCAGTACTTC
V: TRBV5-1
size: .
J: TRBJ2-7
D: TRBD1

CDR3: CASRITDTQYF
DNA: TGTGCCAGCAGGATCACAGATACGCAGTATTTT
V: TRBV6-1
size: many
J: TRBJ2-3
D: .

CDR3: CASSASGARSYEQYF
DNA: TGTGCCAGCAGCGCAAGCGGGGCCCGGTCCTACGAGCAGTACTTC
V: TRBV9
size: many
J: TRBJ2-7
D: TRBD2

CDR3: CASSLAEGTGELFF
DNA: TGCGCCAGCAGCTTAGCGGAGGGGACCGGGGAGCTGTTTTTT
V: TRBV5-1
size: many
J: TRBJ2-2
D: .

CDR3: CATSRDRGYQPQHF
DNA: TGTGCCACCAGCAGAGATCGGGGGTACCAGCCCCAGCATTTT
V: TRBV15
size: many
J: TRBJ1-5
D: .

CDR3: CATSRQDRRDEKLLF
DNA: TGTGCCACCAGCAGACAGGACAGGCGGGACGAAAAACTGCTTTTT
V: TRBV15
size: .
J: TRBJ1-4
D: TRBD1

CDR3: CSARAGGRSYEQYF
DNA: TGCAGTGCTAGGGCGGGAGGGCGTTCCTACGAGCAGTACTTC
V: TRBV20-1
size: many
J: TRBJ2-7
D: TRBD2

CDR3: CASGTGRGTDTQYF
DNA: TGTGCCAGCGGAACCGGCCGGGGCACAGATACGCAGTATTTT
V: TRBV2
size: many
J: TRBJ2-3
D: .

CDR3: CGSSSGGPYEQYF
DNA: TGTGGGTCTTCTTCCGGGGGCCCCTACGAGCAGTACTTC
V: TRBV28
size: many
J: TRBJ2-7
D: .

CDR3: CASRGHQDSPNQPQHF
DNA: TGTGCCAGCAGAGGACATCAGGACAGCCCTAATCAGCCCCAGCATTTT
V: TRBV6-6
size: many
J: TRBJ1-5
D: .

CDR3: CASSQWGRTYTEAFF
DNA: TGTGCCAGCAGCCAATGGGGCAGGACGTACACTGAAGCTTTCTTT
V: TRBV14
size: .
J: TRBJ1-1
D: .